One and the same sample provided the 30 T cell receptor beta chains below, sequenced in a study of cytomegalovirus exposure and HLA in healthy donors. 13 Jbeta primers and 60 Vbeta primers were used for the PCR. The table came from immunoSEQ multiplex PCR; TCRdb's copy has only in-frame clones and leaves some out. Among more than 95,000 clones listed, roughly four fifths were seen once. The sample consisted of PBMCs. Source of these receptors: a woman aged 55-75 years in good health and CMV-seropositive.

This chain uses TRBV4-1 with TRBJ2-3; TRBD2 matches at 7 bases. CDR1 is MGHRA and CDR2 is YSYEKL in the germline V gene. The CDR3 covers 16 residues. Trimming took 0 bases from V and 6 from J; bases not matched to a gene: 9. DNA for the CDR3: TGCGCCAGCAGCCAAGAAAGACTAGCAAGTCGGGATACGCAGTATTTT. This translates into CASSQERLASRDTQYF.

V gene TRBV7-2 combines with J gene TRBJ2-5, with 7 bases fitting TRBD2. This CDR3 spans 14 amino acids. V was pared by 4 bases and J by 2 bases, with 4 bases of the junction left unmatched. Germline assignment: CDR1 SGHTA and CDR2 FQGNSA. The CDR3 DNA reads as TGTGCCAGCAGCTCACTGGGGGGGCAAGAGACCCAGTACTTC. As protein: CASSSLGGQETQYF.

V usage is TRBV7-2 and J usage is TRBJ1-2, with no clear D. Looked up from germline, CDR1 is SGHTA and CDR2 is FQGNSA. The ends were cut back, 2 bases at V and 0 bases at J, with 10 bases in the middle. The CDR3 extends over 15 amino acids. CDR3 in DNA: TGTGCCAGCAGCTTACTCCCGGACTCTAACTATGGCTACACCTTC. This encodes CASSLLPDSNYGYTF. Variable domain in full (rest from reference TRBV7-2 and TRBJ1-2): GAGVSQSPSNKVTEKGKDVELRCDPISGHTALYWYRQSLGQGLEFLIYFQGNSAPDKSGLPSDRFSAERTGGSVSTLTIQRTQQEDSAVYLCASSLLPDSNYGYTFGSGTRLTVV.

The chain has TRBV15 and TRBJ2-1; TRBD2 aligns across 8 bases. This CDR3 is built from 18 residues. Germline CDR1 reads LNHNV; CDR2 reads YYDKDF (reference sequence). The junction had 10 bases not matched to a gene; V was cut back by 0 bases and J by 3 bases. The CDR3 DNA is TGTGCCACCAGCAGAGAGAGCCCGCGGGGGGCAATCTACAATGAGCAGTTCTTC. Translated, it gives CATSRESPRGAIYNEQFF.

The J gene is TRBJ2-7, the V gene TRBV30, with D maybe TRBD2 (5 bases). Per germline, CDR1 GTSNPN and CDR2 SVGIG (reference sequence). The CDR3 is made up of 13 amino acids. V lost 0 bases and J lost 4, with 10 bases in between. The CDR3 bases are TGTGCCTGGAGTGTACACGGCGGGTACGAGCAGTACTTC. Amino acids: CAWSVHGGYEQYF. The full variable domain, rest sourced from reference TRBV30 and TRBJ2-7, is SQTIHQWPATLVQPVGSPLSLECTVEGTSNPNLYWYRQAAGRGLQLLFYSVGIGQISSEVPQNLSASRPQDRQFILSSKKLLLSDSGFYLCAWSVHGGYEQYFGPGTRLTVT.

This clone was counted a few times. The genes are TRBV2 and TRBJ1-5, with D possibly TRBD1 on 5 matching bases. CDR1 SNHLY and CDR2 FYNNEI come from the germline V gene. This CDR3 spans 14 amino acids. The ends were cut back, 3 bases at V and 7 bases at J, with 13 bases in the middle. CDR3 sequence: CASSEPRGRQPQHF. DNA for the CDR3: TGTGCCAGCAGTGAGCCCCGGGGGAGGCAGCCCCAGCATTTT.

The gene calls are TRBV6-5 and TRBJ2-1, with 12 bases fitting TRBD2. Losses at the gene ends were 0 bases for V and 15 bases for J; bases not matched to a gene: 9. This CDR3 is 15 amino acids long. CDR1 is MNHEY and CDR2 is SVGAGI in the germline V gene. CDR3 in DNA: TGTGCCAGCAGTTACTCGGCTAGCGGGAGGGCCATTCCGTTCTTC. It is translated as CASSYSASGRAIPFF.

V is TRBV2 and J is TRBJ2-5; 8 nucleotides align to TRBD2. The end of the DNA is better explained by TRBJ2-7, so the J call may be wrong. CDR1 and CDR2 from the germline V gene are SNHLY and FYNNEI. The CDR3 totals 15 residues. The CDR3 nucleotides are TGTGCCAGCAGGGGCCAACTAGCGAGCGGGGGCGAGCAGTACTTC. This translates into CASRGQLASGGEQYF.

The CDR3: CASSETQGDGNTIYF. The DNA of the CDR3 is TGTGCCAGCAGCGAGACACAGGGCGATGGAAACACCATATATTTT. The chain couples TRBV9 to TRBJ1-3, with D maybe TRBD1 (6 bases). The germline V gene has CDR1 SGDLS and CDR2 YYNGEE. The CDR3 extends over 15 amino acids. Trimming took off 3 bases at V and 3 bases at J, with 13 bases between the two ends.

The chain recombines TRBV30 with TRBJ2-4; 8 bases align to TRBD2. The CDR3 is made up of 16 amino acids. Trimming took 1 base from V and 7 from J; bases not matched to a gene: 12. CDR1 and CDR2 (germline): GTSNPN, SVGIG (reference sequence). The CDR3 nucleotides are TGTGCCTGGAGTGAGTTTTCGGCGGGAGGACGGAACATTCAGTACTTC. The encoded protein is CAWSEFSAGGRNIQYF.

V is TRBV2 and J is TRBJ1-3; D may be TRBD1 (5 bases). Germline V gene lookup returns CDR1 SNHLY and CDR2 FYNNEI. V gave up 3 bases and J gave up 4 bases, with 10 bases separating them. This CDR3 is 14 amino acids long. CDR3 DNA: TGTGCCAGCAGTGAGGGGCTCTCCGGAAACACCATATATTTT. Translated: CASSEGLSGNTIYF.

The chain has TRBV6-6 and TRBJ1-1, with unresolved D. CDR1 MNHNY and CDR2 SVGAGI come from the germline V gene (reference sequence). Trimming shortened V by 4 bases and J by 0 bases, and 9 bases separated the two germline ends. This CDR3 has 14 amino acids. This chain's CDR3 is CASSLEVMNTEAFF. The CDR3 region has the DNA TGTGCCAGCAGTTTGGAGGTCATGAACACTGAAGCTTTCTTT.

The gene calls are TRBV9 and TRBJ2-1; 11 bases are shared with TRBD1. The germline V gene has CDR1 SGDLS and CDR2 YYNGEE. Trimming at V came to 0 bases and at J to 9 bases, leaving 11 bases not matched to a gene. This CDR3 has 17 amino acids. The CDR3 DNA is TGTGCCAGCAGCGTAGAGAGGGGGACAGGGGGAGTTTTTGAGCAGTTCTTC. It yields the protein CASSVERGTGGVFEQFF.

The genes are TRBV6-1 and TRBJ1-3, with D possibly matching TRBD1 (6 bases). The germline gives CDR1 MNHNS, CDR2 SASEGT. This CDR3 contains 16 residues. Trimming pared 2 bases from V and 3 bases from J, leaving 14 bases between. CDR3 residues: CASSENPGGGGNTIYF. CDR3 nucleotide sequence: TGTGCCAGCAGTGAAAATCCGGGGGGCGGTGGAAACACCATATATTTT.

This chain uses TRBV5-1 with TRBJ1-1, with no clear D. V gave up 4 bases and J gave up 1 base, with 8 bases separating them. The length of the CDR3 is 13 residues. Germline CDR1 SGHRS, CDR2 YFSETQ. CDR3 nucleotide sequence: TGCGCCAGCAGCAGGCGCGGGAACACTGAAGCTTTCTTT. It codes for CASSRRGNTEAFF. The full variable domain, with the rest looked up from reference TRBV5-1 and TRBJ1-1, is KAGVTQTPRYLIKTRGQQVTLSCSPISGHRSVSWYQQTPGQGLQFLFEYFSETQRNKGNFPGRFSGRQFSNSRSEMNVSTLELGDSALYLCASSRRGNTEAFFGQGTRLTVV.

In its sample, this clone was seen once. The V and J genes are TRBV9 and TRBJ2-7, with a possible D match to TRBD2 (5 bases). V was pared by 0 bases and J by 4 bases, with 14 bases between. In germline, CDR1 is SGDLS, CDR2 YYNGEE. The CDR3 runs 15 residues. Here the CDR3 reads CASSVDQDSLYEQYF. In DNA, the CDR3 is TGTGCCAGCAGCGTAGACCAGGACTCCTTATACGAGCAGTACTTC. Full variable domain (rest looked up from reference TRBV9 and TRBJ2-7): DSGVTQTPKHLITATGQRVTLRCSPRSGDLSVYWYQQSLDQGLQFLIQYYNGEERAKGNILERFSAQQFPDLHSELNLSSLELGDSALYFCASSVDQDSLYEQYFGPGTRLTVT.

This chain's CDR3 is CASSPGRRGDTQYF. CDR3 coding DNA: TGTGCCAGCAGTCCAGGACGGCGGGGAGATACGCAGTATTTT. The genes are TRBV14 and TRBJ2-3; tentatively, D is TRBD2 (6 bases). The CDR3 totals 14 residues. Per germline, CDR1 SGHDN and CDR2 FVKESK. Trimming cost V 6 bases and J 5 bases, with 15 bases left between them.

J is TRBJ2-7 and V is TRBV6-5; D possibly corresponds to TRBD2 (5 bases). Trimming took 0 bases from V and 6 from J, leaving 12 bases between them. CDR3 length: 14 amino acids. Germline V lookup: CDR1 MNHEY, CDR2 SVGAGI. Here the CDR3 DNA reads TGTGCCAGCAGTTACTCCGGGGTTGGTTTCGAGCAGTACTTC. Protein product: CASSYSGVGFEQYF.

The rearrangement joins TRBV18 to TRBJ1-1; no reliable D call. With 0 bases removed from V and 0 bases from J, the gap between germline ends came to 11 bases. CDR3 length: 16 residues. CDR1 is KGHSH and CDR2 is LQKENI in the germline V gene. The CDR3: CASSPPTGTLNTEAFF. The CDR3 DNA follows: TGTGCCAGCTCACCACCAACGGGAACCTTGAACACTGAAGCTTTCTTT.

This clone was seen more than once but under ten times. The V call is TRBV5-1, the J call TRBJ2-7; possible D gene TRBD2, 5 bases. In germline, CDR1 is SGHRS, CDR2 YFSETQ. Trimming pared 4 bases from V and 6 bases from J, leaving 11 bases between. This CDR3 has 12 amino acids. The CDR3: CASSQMGSEQYF. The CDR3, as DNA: TGCGCCAGCAGCCAAATGGGGAGCGAGCAGTACTTC.

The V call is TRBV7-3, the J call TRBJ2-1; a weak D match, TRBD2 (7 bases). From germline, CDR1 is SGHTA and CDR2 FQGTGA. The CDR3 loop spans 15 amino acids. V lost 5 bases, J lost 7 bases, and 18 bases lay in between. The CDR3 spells CASSPRGGLKNEQFF. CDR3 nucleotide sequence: TGTGCCAGCAGCCCGAGGGGGGGGCTGAAAAATGAGCAGTTCTTC.

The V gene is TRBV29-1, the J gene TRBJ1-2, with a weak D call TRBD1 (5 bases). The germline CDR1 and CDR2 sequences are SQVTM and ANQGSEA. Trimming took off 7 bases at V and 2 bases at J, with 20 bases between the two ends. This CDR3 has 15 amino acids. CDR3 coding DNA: TGCAGCGCCCTCTTCAAAGGGACTCTGAACTATGGCTACACCTTC. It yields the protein CSALFKGTLNYGYTF.

The CDR3 coding sequence is TGTGCCATCAGTGAAACAGGGGGGGAAGGAGATACGCAGTATTTT. This gives the protein CAISETGGEGDTQYF. V and J are TRBV10-3 and TRBJ2-3, with D possibly TRBD1 on 8 matching bases. Trimming cost V 3 bases and J 5 bases, with 15 bases left between them. There are 15 residues in the CDR3. The germline V gene has CDR1 ENHRY and CDR2 SYGVKD.

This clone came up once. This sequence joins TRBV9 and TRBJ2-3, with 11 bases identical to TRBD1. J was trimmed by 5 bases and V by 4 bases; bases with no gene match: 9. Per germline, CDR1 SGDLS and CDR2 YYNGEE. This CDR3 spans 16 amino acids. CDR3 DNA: TGTGCCAGCAGCCCCCGTGGGGACAGGGGGAAAGATACGCAGTATTTT. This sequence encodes CASSPRGDRGKDTQYF.

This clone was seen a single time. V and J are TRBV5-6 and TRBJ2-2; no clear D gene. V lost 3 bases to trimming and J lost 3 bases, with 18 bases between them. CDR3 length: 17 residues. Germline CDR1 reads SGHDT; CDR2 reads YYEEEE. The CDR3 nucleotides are TGTGCCAGCAGCTCGCGCAGAACCTCTAGTTACACCGGGGAGCTGTTTTTT. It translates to CASSSRRTSSYTGELFF.

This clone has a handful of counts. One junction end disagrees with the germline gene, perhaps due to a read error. CDR3 in DNA: TGCAGTGCTAGTTTGGGACAGGTGCGGCACTTC. Translated, it gives CSASLGQVRHF. This chain joins TRBV20-1 and TRBJ1-2; 8 bases align to TRBD1. The germline gives CDR1 DFQATT, CDR2 SNEGSKA (reference sequence). The CDR3 length is 11 residues.

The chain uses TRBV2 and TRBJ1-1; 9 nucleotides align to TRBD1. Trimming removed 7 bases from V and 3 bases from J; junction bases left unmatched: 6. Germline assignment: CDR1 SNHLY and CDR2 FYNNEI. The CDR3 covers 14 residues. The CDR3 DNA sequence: TGTGCCAGCACCGGGACAGGGAGGGACACTGAAGCTTTCTTT. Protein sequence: CASTGTGRDTEAFF. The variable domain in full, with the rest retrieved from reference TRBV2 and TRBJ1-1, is EPEVTQTPSHQVTQMGQEVILRCVPISNHLYFYWYRQILGQKVEFLVSFYNNEISEKSEIFDDQFSVERPDGSNFTLKIRSTKLEDSAMYFCASTGTGRDTEAFFGQGTRLTVV.

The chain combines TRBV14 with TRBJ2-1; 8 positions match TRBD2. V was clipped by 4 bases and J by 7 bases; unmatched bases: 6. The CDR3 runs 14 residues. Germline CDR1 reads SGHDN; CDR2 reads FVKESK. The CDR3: CASSPTGGGNEQFF. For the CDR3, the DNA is TGTGCCAGCAGCCCAACCGGGGGGGGGAATGAGCAGTTCTTC.

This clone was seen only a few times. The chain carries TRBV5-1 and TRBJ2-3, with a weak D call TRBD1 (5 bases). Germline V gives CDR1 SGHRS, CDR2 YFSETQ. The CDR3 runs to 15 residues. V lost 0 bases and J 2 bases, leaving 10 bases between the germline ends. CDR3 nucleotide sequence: TGCGCCAGCAGCTTGGAAACGGACAACACAGATACGCAGTATTTT. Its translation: CASSLETDNTDTQYF.

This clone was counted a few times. CDR3 region: CASYRPPRSTYNEQFF. CDR3 DNA sequence: TGCGCCAGCTACCGCCCCCCGCGATCGACCTACAATGAGCAGTTCTTC. This chain joins TRBV5-1 and TRBJ2-1; D unclear. Looked up from germline, CDR1 is SGHRS and CDR2 is YFSETQ. The CDR3 length is 16 residues. With 7 bases removed from V and 2 bases from J, the gap between germline ends came to 19 bases.